Listed here are 18 T cell receptor beta chains from one sample, sequenced in a study of T cells after posttransplantation cyclophosphamide. The table came from immunoSEQ multiplex PCR; TCRdb's copy has only in-frame clones and leaves some out. The sample has around 35,000 clones, none seen only once; the top ten hold 6.5% to 7%. Specimen: PBMCs. Receptors were obtained from a woman aged 45-59 years in good health and a related stem cell transplant donor.

This clone was seen many times. V gene TRBV18 combines with J gene TRBJ1-1, with no clear D. Germline assignment: CDR1 KGHSH and CDR2 LQKENI. Trimming shortened V by 3 bases and J by 1 base, and 9 bases separated the two germline ends. The CDR3 consists of 14 residues. The CDR3, as DNA: TGTGCCAGCTCACCTTTAACAGCGAACACTGAAGCTTTCTTT. This codes for CASSPLTANTEAFF.

This clone was picked up many times. CDR3 sequence reads: CASTPGGAPGNQPQHF. The CDR3 region has the DNA TGTGCCAGTACCCCCGGGGGGGCGCCGGGCAATCAGCCCCAGCATTTT. V gene TRBV19 combines with J gene TRBJ1-5, with a weak D call TRBD1 (6 bases). CDR1 is LNHDA and CDR2 is SQIVND in the germline V gene (reference sequence). Trimming removed 7 bases from V and 2 bases from J, with 18 bases in between. The CDR3 is 16 amino acids.

This clone was seen repeatedly, ten times or more. This chain links TRBV5-1 with TRBJ2-7, with 7 bases matching TRBD1. CDR1 and CDR2 (germline): SGHRS, YFSETQ. The V and J ends lost 4 bases and 2 bases, in that order; junction bases with no gene match: 9. CDR3 length equals 15 residues. Here the CDR3 DNA reads TGCGCCAGCAGCCCTGGGGACAGTACCACCTACGAGCAGTACTTC. Protein: CASSPGDSTTYEQYF.

Many counts were recorded for this clone. The chain has TRBV19 and TRBJ2-7; D gene uncertain. The CDR3 is 13 amino acids. Trimming took off 3 bases at V and 2 bases at J, with 8 bases between the two ends. The V gene's germline CDR1 is LNHDA and CDR2 SQIVND (reference sequence). The CDR3 DNA is TGTGCCAGTAGTATTTCTGTTACCTACGAGCAGTACTTC. It encodes CASSISVTYEQYF.

This clone was found many times. This chain uses TRBV7-9 with TRBJ1-5, with 9 bases matching TRBD1. The germline V gene has CDR1 SEHNR and CDR2 FQNEAQ (reference sequence). The junction had 12 bases not matched to a gene; V was cut back by 5 bases and J by 7 bases. CDR3 length: 16 residues. The CDR3 DNA follows: TGTGCCAGCAGCCGCCTTTGGACAGGGGAGGAACAGCCCCAGCATTTT. Its translation is CASSRLWTGEEQPQHF.

The chain employs TRBV24-1 and TRBJ1-1; no definite D call. The CDR3 consists of 13 residues. The germline CDR1 and CDR2 sequences are KGHDR and SFDVKD. Trimming removed 4 bases at V and 1 base at J, with 6 bases between. CDR3 sequence (DNA): TGTGCCACCAGTGAGGCCGAGAACACTGAAGCTTTCTTT. This translates into CATSEAENTEAFF.

This clone appeared many times. The rearrangement uses TRBV12-3 or TRBV12-4 and TRBJ1-5; D remains ambiguous. The length of the CDR3 is 13 residues. V was shortened by 3 bases and J by 5 bases, with 8 bases between the two germline ends. CDR3 residues: CASSFSRDQPQHF. CDR3 DNA: TGTGCCAGCAGTTTCTCCAGAGATCAGCCCCAGCATTTT.

This clone was detected many times. This chain connects TRBV7-2 to TRBJ2-5, with 8 bases identical to TRBD1. Germline V lookup: CDR1 SGHTA, CDR2 FQGNSA. V shed 1 base, J shed 4 bases, and the junction held 2 bases outside the gene matches. The CDR3 sequence is 14 residues long. The CDR3: CASSLEQGGETQYF. The CDR3 DNA reads as TGTGCCAGCAGCTTAGAACAGGGGGGAGAGACCCAGTACTTC.

This clone was observed at least ten times. The V and J genes are TRBV7-2 and TRBJ2-5; D gene unclear. Germline V lookup: CDR1 SGHTA, CDR2 FQGNSA. The CDR3 has 11 amino acids. V was trimmed by 4 bases and J by 7 bases, leaving 7 bases between them. The CDR3 protein is CASSSPLTQYF. Written as DNA, the CDR3 is TGTGCCAGCAGCTCCCCTCTGACCCAGTACTTC.

This clone appeared many times. The CDR3 loop is CASGGGIGRNTIYF. The CDR3 region has the DNA TGTGCCAGCGGAGGGGGAATCGGGAGAAACACCATATATTTT. The J gene is TRBJ1-3, the V gene TRBV7-8, with a possible D match to TRBD1 (6 bases). V was trimmed by 8 bases and J by 5 bases, leaving 16 bases between them. Germline lookup yields CDR1 SGHVS and CDR2 FQNEAQ. The CDR3 runs to 14 residues.

This clone showed up many times. V gene TRBV5-1 combines with J gene TRBJ2-1; 7 bases are shared with TRBD2. V dropped 0 bases and J dropped 7; count of bases not matched to a gene: 7. Germline-derived CDR1 and CDR2 are SGHRS and YFSETQ. CDR3 size: 15 residues. This CDR3 reads CASSLALAAGNEQFF. In DNA, the CDR3 is TGCGCCAGCAGCTTGGCGCTAGCGGCGGGTAATGAGCAGTTCTTC.

The chain links TRBV20-1 to TRBJ2-7; TRBD2 is a possible D gene (5 bases). The CDR3 covers 11 residues. The germline V gene has CDR1 DFQATT and CDR2 SNEGSKA (reference sequence). Trimming stripped 1 base from V and 6 bases from J, with 7 bases between. As DNA, the CDR3 is TGCAGTGCTAGAGGGCTAGCCGAGCAGTACTTC. This codes for CSARGLAEQYF.

The table lists this clone with many counts. The CDR3 sequence is CASSLQGAISNQPQHF. CDR3 DNA sequence: TGTGCCAGCAGTTTACAGGGGGCGATTAGCAATCAGCCCCAGCATTTT. The rearrangement joins TRBV2 to TRBJ1-5, with TRBD1 matching 9 bases. The J segment lost 0 bases and the V segment lost 5 bases, leaving 5 bases of the junction unmatched. The CDR3 consists of 16 residues. Per the germline V gene, CDR1 is SNHLY and CDR2 is FYNNEI.

Many counts were recorded for this clone. This chain uses TRBV5-6 with TRBJ2-7, with D possibly TRBD2 on 7 matching bases. V was shortened by 5 bases and J by 1 base, with 16 bases between the two germline ends. Germline CDR1 is SGHDT and CDR2 is YYEEEE. This CDR3 has 15 amino acids. In nucleotides, the CDR3 is TGTGCCAGCAGTCCAGGGGAGGGGGGGTCCTACGAGCAGTACTTC. Its protein is CASSPGEGGSYEQYF. Filled out from reference TRBV5-6 and TRBJ2-7, the complete variable domain reads DAGVTQSPTHLIKTRGQQVTLRCSPKSGHDTVSWYQQALGQGPQFIFQYYEEEERQRGNFPDRFSGHQFPNYSSELNVNALLLGDSALYLCASSPGEGGSYEQYFGPGTRLTVT.

In its sample, this clone was seen many times. This chain joins TRBV27 and TRBJ2-7; 7 nucleotides align to TRBD2. Germline assignment: CDR1 MNHEY and CDR2 SMNVEV (reference sequence). V was clipped by 4 bases and J by 3 bases; unmatched bases: 9. The CDR3 totals 15 residues. Written as DNA, the CDR3 is TGTGCCAGCAGTTGGGGTGGGGGGGGAGTCTACGAGCAGTACTTC. Its translation: CASSWGGGGVYEQYF.

This clone was counted at least ten times. The chain joins TRBV6-1 to TRBJ1-1; 7 bases match TRBD1. Germline loops: CDR1 MNHNS, CDR2 SASEGT. The CDR3 sequence is 13 residues long. V dropped 1 base and J dropped 12; count of bases not matched to a gene: 8. The CDR3 spells CASSEGKGARPFF. The DNA for the CDR3 is TGTGCCAGCAGTGAAGGGAAGGGGGCGCGTCCTTTCTTT.

The chain couples TRBV29-1 to TRBJ2-7; 8 bases are shared with TRBD2. With V trimmed by 4 bases and J by 1 base, 6 bases remained unmatched. The germline gives CDR1 SQVTM, CDR2 ANQGSEA. The CDR3 contains 14 residues. CDR3 sequence reads: CSVAGGLESYEQYF. The CDR3 coding sequence is TGCAGCGTTGCCGGGGGACTAGAATCCTACGAGCAGTACTTC.

This clone was observed at least ten times. This sequence joins TRBV19 and TRBJ2-2; D is perhaps TRBD1 (5 bases). V was clipped by 5 bases and J by 1 base, with 8 bases between them. Germline V CDR1 and CDR2: LNHDA, SQIVND (reference sequence). This CDR3 is built from 14 residues. The CDR3 coding sequence is TGTGCCAGTAGTGGCAGGGTGAACACCGGGGAGCTGTTTTTT. Amino acid sequence: CASSGRVNTGELFF. Looking up the rest from reference TRBV19 and TRBJ2-2 gives the full variable domain: DGGITQSPKYLFRKEGQNVTLSCEQNLNHDAMYWYRQDPGQGLRLIYYSQIVNDFQKGDIAEGYSVSREKKESFPLTVTSAQKNPTAFYLCASSGRVNTGELFFGEGSRLTVL.